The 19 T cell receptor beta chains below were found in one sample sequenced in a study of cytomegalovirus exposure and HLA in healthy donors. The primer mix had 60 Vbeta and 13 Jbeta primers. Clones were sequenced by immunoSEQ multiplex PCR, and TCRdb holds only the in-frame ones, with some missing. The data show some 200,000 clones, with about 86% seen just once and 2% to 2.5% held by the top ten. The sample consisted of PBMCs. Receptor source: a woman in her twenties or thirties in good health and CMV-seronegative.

The DNA for the CDR3 is TGTGCCATCAGTGAGTCCACGGTACTAGGGGGCTACGAGCAGTACTTC. It translates to CAISESTVLGGYEQYF. V is TRBV10-3 and J is TRBJ2-7; a possible D gene is TRBD1 (6 bases). V was clipped by 0 bases and J by 3 bases, with 15 bases between them. This CDR3 region has 16 residues. Germline assignment: CDR1 ENHRY and CDR2 SYGVKD.

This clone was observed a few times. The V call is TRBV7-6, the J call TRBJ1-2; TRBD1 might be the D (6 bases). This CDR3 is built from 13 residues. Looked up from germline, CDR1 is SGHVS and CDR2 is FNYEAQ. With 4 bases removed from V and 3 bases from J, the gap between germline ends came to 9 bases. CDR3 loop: CASSSDSYYGYTF. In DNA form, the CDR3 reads TGTGCCAGCAGCTCGGACAGCTACTATGGCTACACCTTC.

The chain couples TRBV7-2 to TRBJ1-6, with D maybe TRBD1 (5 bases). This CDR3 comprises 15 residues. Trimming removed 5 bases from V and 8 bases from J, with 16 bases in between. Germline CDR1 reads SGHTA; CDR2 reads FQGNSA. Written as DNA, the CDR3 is TGTGCCAGCAGCCCCGGACAAATTGGCGATTCACCCCTCCACTTT. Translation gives CASSPGQIGDSPLHF.

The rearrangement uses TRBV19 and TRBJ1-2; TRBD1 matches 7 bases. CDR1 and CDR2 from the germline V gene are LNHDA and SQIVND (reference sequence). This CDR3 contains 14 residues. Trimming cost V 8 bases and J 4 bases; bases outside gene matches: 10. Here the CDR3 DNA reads TGTGCCAGTCATCGAGGGGACAGCAGCTATGGCTACACCTTC. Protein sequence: CASHRGDSSYGYTF.

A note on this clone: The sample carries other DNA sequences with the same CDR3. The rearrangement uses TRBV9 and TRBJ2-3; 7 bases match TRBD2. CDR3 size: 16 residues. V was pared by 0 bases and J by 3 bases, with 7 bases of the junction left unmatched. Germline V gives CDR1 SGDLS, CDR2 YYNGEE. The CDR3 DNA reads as TGTGCCAGCAGCGTAGTGGGAGGGCAATCGACAGATACGCAGTATTTT. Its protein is CASSVVGGQSTDTQYF.

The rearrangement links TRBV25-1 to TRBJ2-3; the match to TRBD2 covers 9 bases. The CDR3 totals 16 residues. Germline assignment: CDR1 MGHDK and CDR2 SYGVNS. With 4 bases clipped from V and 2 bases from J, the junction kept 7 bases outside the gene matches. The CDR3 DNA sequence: TGTGCCAGCAGTGGACCTAGCGGGATCTCCACAGATACGCAGTATTTT. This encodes CASSGPSGISTDTQYF. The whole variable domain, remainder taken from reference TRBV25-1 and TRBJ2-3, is EADIYQTPRYLVIGTGKKITLECSQTMGHDKMYWYQQDPGMELHLIHYSYGVNSTEKGDLSSESTVSRIRTEHFPLTLESARPSHTSQYLCASSGPSGISTDTQYFGPGTRLTVL.

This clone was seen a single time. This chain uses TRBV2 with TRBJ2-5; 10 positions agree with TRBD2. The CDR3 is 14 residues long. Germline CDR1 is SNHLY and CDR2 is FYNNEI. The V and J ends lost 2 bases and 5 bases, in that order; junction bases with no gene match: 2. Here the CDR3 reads CASSETSGMETQYF. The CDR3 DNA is TGTGCCAGCAGTGAAACTAGCGGGATGGAGACCCAGTACTTC.

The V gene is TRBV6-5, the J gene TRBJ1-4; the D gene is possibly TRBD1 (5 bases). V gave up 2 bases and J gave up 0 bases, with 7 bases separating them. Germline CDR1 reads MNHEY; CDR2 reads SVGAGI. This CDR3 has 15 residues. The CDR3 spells CASSYDRATNEKLFF. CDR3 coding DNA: TGTGCCAGCAGTTACGACAGAGCAACTAATGAAAAACTGTTTTTT.

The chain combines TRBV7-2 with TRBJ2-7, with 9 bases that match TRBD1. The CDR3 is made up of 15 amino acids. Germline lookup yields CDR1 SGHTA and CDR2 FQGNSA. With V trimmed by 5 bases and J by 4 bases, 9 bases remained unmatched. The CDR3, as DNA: TGTGCCAGCAGCCGACAACAGGGGGCAAATTACGAGCAGTACTTC. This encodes CASSRQQGANYEQYF.

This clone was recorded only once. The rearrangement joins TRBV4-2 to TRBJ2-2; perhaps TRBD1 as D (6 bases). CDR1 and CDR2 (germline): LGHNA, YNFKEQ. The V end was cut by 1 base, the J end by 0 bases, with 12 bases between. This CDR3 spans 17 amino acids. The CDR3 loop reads CASSQGQGTTNTGELFF. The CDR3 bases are TGTGCCAGCAGCCAAGGTCAGGGGACCACGAACACCGGGGAGCTGTTTTTT.

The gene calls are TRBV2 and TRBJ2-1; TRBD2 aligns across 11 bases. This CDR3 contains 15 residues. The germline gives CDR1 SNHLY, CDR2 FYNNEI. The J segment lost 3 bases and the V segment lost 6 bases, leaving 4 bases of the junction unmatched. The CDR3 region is CASRSGTSGYNEQFF. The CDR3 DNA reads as TGTGCCAGCAGGTCCGGGACTAGCGGCTACAATGAGCAGTTCTTC.

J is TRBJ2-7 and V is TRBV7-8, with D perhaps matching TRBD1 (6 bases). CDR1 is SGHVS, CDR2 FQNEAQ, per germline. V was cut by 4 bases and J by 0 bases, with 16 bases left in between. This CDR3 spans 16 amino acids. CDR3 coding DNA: TGTGCCAGCAGCTCCGGACAGTCCCTTAGCTCCTACGAGCAGTACTTC. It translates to CASSSGQSLSSYEQYF. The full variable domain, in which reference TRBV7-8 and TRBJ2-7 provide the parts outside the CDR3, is GAGVSQSPRYKVAKRGQDVALRCDPISGHVSLFWYQQALGQGPEFLTYFQNEAQLDKSGLPSDRFFAERPEGSVSTLKIQRTQQEDSAVYLCASSSGQSLSSYEQYFGPGTRLTVT.

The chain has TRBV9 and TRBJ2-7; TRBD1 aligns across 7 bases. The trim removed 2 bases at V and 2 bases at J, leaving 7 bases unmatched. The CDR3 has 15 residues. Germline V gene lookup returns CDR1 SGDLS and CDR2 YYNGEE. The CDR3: CASSVLGDSTYEQYF. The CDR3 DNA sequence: TGTGCCAGCAGCGTCTTGGGGGACAGCACCTACGAGCAGTACTTC.

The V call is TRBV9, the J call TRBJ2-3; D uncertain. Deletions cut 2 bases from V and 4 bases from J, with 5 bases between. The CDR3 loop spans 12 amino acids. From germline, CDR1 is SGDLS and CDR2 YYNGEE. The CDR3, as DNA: TGTGCCAGCAGCGTGAACTCAGATACGCAGTATTTT. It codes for CASSVNSDTQYF.

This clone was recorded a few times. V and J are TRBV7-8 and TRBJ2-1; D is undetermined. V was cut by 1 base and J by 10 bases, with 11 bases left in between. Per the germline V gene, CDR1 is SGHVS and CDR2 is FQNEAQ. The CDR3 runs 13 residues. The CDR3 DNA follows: TGTGCCAGCAGCTTAGATCGGGTTTCAGAGCAGTTCTTC. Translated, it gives CASSLDRVSEQFF.

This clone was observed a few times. The CDR3 sequence is CASSLRGPTEAFF. The CDR3 DNA is TGCGCCAGCAGCTTAAGGGGGCCCACTGAAGCTTTCTTT. The gene calls are TRBV5-1 and TRBJ1-1; TRBD1 agrees at 7 bases. The germline V gene encodes CDR1 SGHRS and CDR2 YFSETQ. The CDR3 sequence is 13 residues long. V dropped 2 bases and J dropped 4; count of bases not matched to a gene: 2.

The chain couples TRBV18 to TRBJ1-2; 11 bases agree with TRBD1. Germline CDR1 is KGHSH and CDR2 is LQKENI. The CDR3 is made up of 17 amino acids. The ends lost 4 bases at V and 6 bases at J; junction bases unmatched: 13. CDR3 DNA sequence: TGTGCCAGCTCACTCATGGACAGGGGGCAAAGCGGGGATGGCTACACCTTC. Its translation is CASSLMDRGQSGDGYTF.

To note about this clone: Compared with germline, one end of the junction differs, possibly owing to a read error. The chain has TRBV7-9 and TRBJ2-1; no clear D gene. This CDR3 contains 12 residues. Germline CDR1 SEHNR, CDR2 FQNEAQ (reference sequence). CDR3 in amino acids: CSSSLVANEQFF. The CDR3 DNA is TGTTCCAGCAGCTTGGTAGCCAATGAGCAGTTCTTC. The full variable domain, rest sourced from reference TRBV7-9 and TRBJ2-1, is DTGVSQNPRHKITKRGQNVTFRCDPISEHNRLYWYRQTLGQGPEFLTYFQNEAQLEKSRLLSDRFSAERPKGSFSTLEIQRTEQGDSAMYLCSSSLVANEQFFGPGTRLTVL.

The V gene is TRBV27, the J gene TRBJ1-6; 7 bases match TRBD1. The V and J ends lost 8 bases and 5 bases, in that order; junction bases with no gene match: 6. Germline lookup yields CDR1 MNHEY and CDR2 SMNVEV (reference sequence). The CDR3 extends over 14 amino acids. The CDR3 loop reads CASRRQGDNSPLHF. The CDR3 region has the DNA TGTGCCAGCCGCCGCCAGGGGGATAATTCACCCCTCCACTTT.